This T cell receptor beta chain was sequenced in a study of blood T cell repertoires in COVID-19. The CDR3 loop spans 13 amino acids. Germline CDR1 reads GTSNPN; CDR2 reads SVGIG (reference sequence). The V and J ends lost 0 bases and 5 bases respectively, with 10 bases between them. Generated by immunoSEQ multiplex PCR, the TCRdb table keeps only in-frame clones and is missing some. The table includes about 220,000 clones, around nine tenths detected once. What was sequenced was PBMCs or T cells enriched from blood (not recorded which). The chain combines TRBV30 with TRBJ2-5; D unclear. The TCR originated in a woman aged 50 to 65 with acute COVID-19. CDR3 sequence: CAWSVLFGETQYF. The CDR3 coding sequence is TGTGCCTGGAGTGTACTTTTCGGGGAGACCCAGTACTTC.